These 30 T cell receptor beta chains were all obtained from the same sample, sequenced in a study of Ad26.COV2.S vaccination and SARS-CoV-2 variants. Only in-frame clones appear in the TCRdb table, and some are missing; sequencing was by immunoSEQ multiplex PCR. The sample yields roughly 100,000 clones, over 60% seen once. The sequencing used peripheral blood, collected after recovery from COVID-19. The receptor source for this set is a human donor who had recovered from COVID-19.

This clone was counted a few times. Relative to the germline gene, one junction end is altered; a read error may explain this. The DNA of the CDR3 is TGTGCCAGCAGTAAAAACCGGGACAGGGGGTCCTTC. Its translation is CASSKNRDRGSF. The rearrangement uses TRBV2 and TRBJ2-7, with 11 bases fitting TRBD1. Germline CDR1 SNHLY, CDR2 FYNNEI. This CDR3 spans 12 amino acids.

The chain employs TRBV6-1 and TRBJ2-4, with D unclear. The CDR3 length is 16 residues. The germline V gene has CDR1 MNHNS and CDR2 SASEGT. V shed 0 bases and J shed 0 bases, with 9 bases lying between them. This CDR3 is CASSEALGQAKNIQYF. In DNA, the CDR3 is TGTGCCAGCAGTGAAGCGCTTGGGCAAGCCAAAAACATTCAGTACTTC.

V and J are TRBV4-3 and TRBJ2-7; D gene unclear. The germline V gene encodes CDR1 LGHNA and CDR2 YSLEER. Trimming shortened V by 0 bases and J by 3 bases, and 12 bases separated the two germline ends. The CDR3 sequence is 15 residues long. The CDR3 nucleotides read TGCGCCAGCAGCCAAGATCAGTTCTCCAACTACGAGCAGTACTTC. It codes for CASSQDQFSNYEQYF.

The V gene is TRBV6-5, the J gene TRBJ1-5; 11 bases are a match to TRBD1. This CDR3 is built from 15 residues. Per germline, CDR1 MNHEY and CDR2 SVGAGI. The V gene end was trimmed by 6 bases and the J gene end by 4 bases; junction bases not matched to a gene: 5. The CDR3 here is CASSRDRGINQPQHF. The CDR3 region has the DNA TGTGCCAGCAGCCGGGACAGGGGGATTAATCAGCCCCAGCATTTT.

The rearrangement joins TRBV28 to TRBJ1-4; D gene unclear. CDR3 length: 14 residues. Trimming took off 7 bases at V and 8 bases at J, with 17 bases between the two ends. CDR1 MDHEN and CDR2 SYDVKM come from the germline V gene. CDR3 nucleotides: TGTGCCAGCACCCCCCAGTTGGGGAGCGAAAAACTGTTTTTT. As protein: CASTPQLGSEKLFF.

This chain joins TRBV9 and TRBJ2-3; D call uncertain. The CDR3 is made up of 15 amino acids. CDR1 is SGDLS and CDR2 is YYNGEE in the germline V gene. Trimming left V 0 bases short and J 7 bases short, with 15 bases between. CDR3 in amino acids: CASSVEQTHPNTQYF. The CDR3 bases are TGTGCCAGCAGCGTAGAGCAGACCCACCCAAATACGCAGTATTTT.

The V call is TRBV4-2, the J call TRBJ1-2; 10 positions agree with TRBD1. The CDR3 sequence is 16 residues long. Germline CDR1 and CDR2: LGHNA and YNFKEQ. The V segment lost 1 base and the J segment 2 bases; nucleotides outside the gene matches: 4. The CDR3: CASSQARDRGNYGYTF. The CDR3 DNA follows: TGTGCCAGCAGCCAAGCCCGGGACAGGGGAAACTATGGCTACACCTTC.

The chain uses TRBV7-9 and TRBJ2-2, with D perhaps matching TRBD1 (6 bases). Germline V gene data show CDR1 as SEHNR and CDR2 as FQNEAQ (reference sequence). CDR3 length equals 18 residues. V was shortened by 5 bases and J by 7 bases, with 26 bases between the two germline ends. The CDR3 reads CASSLHRGQGPGNGELFF. In nucleotides, the CDR3 is TGTGCCAGCAGCCTCCACCGCGGTCAGGGGCCTGGGAACGGGGAGCTGTTTTTT.

Concerning this clone itself: One junction end does not reproduce the germline sequence, and a read error may be involved. The chain employs TRBV28 and TRBJ1-3; a weak D match, TRBD1 (5 bases). The CDR3 is made up of 11 amino acids. The V gene's germline CDR1 is MDHEN and CDR2 SYDVKM. This CDR3 reads CTSSYEGTGYF. In DNA, the CDR3 is TGTACCAGCAGTTATGAGGGGACGGGGTATTTT.

The chain couples TRBV6-6 to TRBJ2-5, with D possibly TRBD2 on 5 matching bases. CDR3 size: 14 residues. The germline V and J ends were trimmed by 7 bases and 1 base, with 13 bases remaining between them. Germline loops: CDR1 MNHNY, CDR2 SVGAGI (reference sequence). For the CDR3, the DNA is TGTGCCAGCACCCCGTCGCGGGTCCAAGAGACCCAGTACTTC. It codes for CASTPSRVQETQYF.

The V and J genes are TRBV4-3 and TRBJ2-3; D might be TRBD2 (5 bases). This CDR3 has 13 amino acids. Germline V gene lookup returns CDR1 LGHNA and CDR2 YSLEER. The V and J ends lost 2 bases and 2 bases respectively, with 5 bases between them. The CDR3 DNA is TGCGCCAGCAGCCAACGGGACACAGATACGCAGTATTTT. Its protein is CASSQRDTDTQYF.

The chain recombines TRBV10-1 with TRBJ1-1; no definite D call. CDR1 is WNHNN and CDR2 is SYGVQD in the germline V gene (reference sequence). V was trimmed by 5 bases and J by 7 bases, leaving 14 bases between them. The CDR3 totals 13 residues. CDR3 region: CASSSSGYSEAFF. The CDR3 DNA follows: TGCGCCAGCAGTAGTTCAGGTTATAGTGAAGCTTTCTTT.

The chain carries TRBV19 and TRBJ2-3; D call uncertain. Between the trimmed V and J ends, which lost 5 bases and 2 bases, there was a span of 14 bases. CDR3 length: 15 residues. Germline CDR1 and CDR2: LNHDA and SQIVND (reference sequence). The CDR3 nucleotides read TGTGCCAGTAGTCCCAACCCTAATCCCACAGATACGCAGTATTTT. It translates to CASSPNPNPTDTQYF.

The chain is built from TRBV19 and TRBJ2-1; possibly TRBD1 for D (5 bases). The V end was cut by 7 bases, the J end by 2 bases, with 12 bases between. CDR3 size: 14 residues. Germline V gene data show CDR1 as LNHDA and CDR2 as SQIVND (reference sequence). The CDR3 here is CASIRGHPYNEQFF. The DNA for the CDR3 is TGTGCCAGTATCCGAGGACACCCCTACAATGAGCAGTTCTTC.

The genes are TRBV6-6 and TRBJ1-2; TRBD1 aligns across 7 bases. CDR1 and CDR2 from the germline V gene are MNHNY and SVGAGI (reference sequence). With V trimmed by 5 bases and J by 4 bases, 7 bases remained unmatched. This CDR3 spans 14 amino acids. The CDR3, as DNA: TGTGCCAGCAGTACGCCACAGGGGCCCTATGGCTACACCTTC. Translation gives CASSTPQGPYGYTF.

The chain has TRBV24-1 and TRBJ1-1, with D possibly being TRBD1 (5 bases). Per germline, CDR1 KGHDR and CDR2 SFDVKD. The V end was cut by 9 bases, the J end by 0 bases, with 13 bases between. The CDR3 loop spans 14 amino acids. The CDR3 region is CATQSGVMNTEAFF. The CDR3 DNA sequence: TGTGCCACCCAGTCGGGGGTTATGAACACTGAAGCTTTCTTT.

This clone was counted between two and nine times. CDR3 sequence: CASSLGFTEAFF. Written as DNA, the CDR3 is TGTGCCAGCAGCTTGGGTTTTACTGAAGCTTTCTTT. This rearrangement joins TRBV7-9 to TRBJ1-1; D ambiguous. CDR1 and CDR2 from the germline V gene are SEHNR and FQNEAQ (reference sequence). CDR3 size: 12 residues. The V end was cut by 3 bases, the J end by 5 bases, with 7 bases between.

This chain joins TRBV10-2 and TRBJ1-1; D possibly corresponds to TRBD1 (5 bases). Germline lookup yields CDR1 WSHSY and CDR2 SAAADI. Trimming took off 8 bases at V and 3 bases at J, with 16 bases between the two ends. This CDR3 region has 14 residues. The CDR3 reads CASLPGSGHTEAFF. The CDR3 region has the DNA TGCGCCAGCCTCCCTGGGTCAGGGCACACTGAAGCTTTCTTT.

J is TRBJ1-1 and V is TRBV6-2 or TRBV6-3; D is unresolved. V was trimmed by 2 bases and J by 0 bases, leaving 7 bases between them. The CDR3 extends over 14 amino acids. CDR1 MNHEY and CDR2 SVGEGT come from the germline V gene. The chain's CDR3 is CASSYGVMNTEAFF. In nucleotides, the CDR3 is TGTGCCAGCAGTTACGGGGTGATGAACACTGAAGCTTTCTTT.

The J gene is TRBJ1-1, the V gene TRBV7-9; a possible D gene is TRBD1 (5 bases). In germline, CDR1 is SEHNR, CDR2 FQNEAQ (reference sequence). Trimming removed 8 bases at V and 4 bases at J, with 11 bases between. The CDR3 spans 12 residues. Here the CDR3 reads CASGGGGTEAFF. The CDR3 DNA reads as TGTGCCAGCGGCGGGGGAGGCACTGAAGCTTTCTTT.

The chain employs TRBV11-2 and TRBJ2-3, with D perhaps given as TRBD1 or TRBD2 (5 bases each). Germline lookup yields CDR1 SGHAT and CDR2 FQNNGV. Trimming cost V 1 base and J 1 base, with 9 bases left between them. The length of the CDR3 is 15 residues. The CDR3 DNA sequence: TGTGCCAGCAGCTTAGGGGGGTTCGGCACAGATACGCAGTATTTT. Protein: CASSLGGFGTDTQYF.

V and J are TRBV7-3 and TRBJ2-2; D is possibly TRBD1 (6 bases). Germline V gene sequence: CDR1 SGHTA, CDR2 FQGTGA. V dropped 2 bases and J dropped 2 bases, with 15 bases sitting between them. This CDR3 is 17 amino acids long. Here the CDR3 DNA reads TGTGCCAGCAGCTTACGAAAGGGGGTCTATAACACCGGGGAGCTGTTTTTT. Residues: CASSLRKGVYNTGELFF. The full variable domain, rest sourced from reference TRBV7-3 and TRBJ2-2, is GAGVSQTPSNKVTEKGKYVELRCDPISGHTALYWYRQSLGQGPEFLIYFQGTGAADDSGLPNDRFFAVRPEGSVSTLKIQRTERGDSAVYLCASSLRKGVYNTGELFFGEGSRLTVL.

The rearrangement links TRBV7-9 to TRBJ2-5; D is perhaps TRBD1 (6 bases). Germline V lookup: CDR1 SEHNR, CDR2 FQNEAQ (reference sequence). This CDR3 is built from 13 residues. V was trimmed by 5 bases and J by 4 bases, leaving 11 bases between them. CDR3 nucleotide sequence: TGTGCCAGCAGCCTGTTCAGGGGAGAGACCCAGTACTTC. Amino acids: CASSLFRGETQYF.

The chain couples TRBV29-1 to TRBJ1-1; weak D call: TRBD1 (6 bases). The CDR3 covers 12 residues. Germline V lookup: CDR1 SQVTM, CDR2 ANQGSEA. The V and J ends lost 6 bases and 5 bases respectively, with 13 bases between them. This CDR3 is CSVNRVRTEAFF. Here the CDR3 DNA reads TGCAGCGTGAACAGGGTTCGAACTGAAGCTTTCTTT.

This clone showed up just once. V is TRBV7-9 and J is TRBJ1-1; D is ambiguous. The CDR3 length is 11 residues. Germline CDR1 is SEHNR and CDR2 is FQNEAQ (reference sequence). V was pared by 5 bases and J by 1 base, with 2 bases between. For the CDR3, the DNA is TGTGCCAGCAGCGGGAACACTGAAGCTTTCTTT. Encoded protein: CASSGNTEAFF. The complete variable domain, with remaining parts taken from reference TRBV7-9 and TRBJ1-1, reads DTGVSQNPRHKITKRGQNVTFRCDPISEHNRLYWYRQTLGQGPEFLTYFQNEAQLEKSRLLSDRFSAERPKGSFSTLEIQRTEQGDSAMYLCASSGNTEAFFGQGTRLTVV.

This rearrangement joins TRBV5-5 to TRBJ1-1; 8 bases are a match to TRBD1. This CDR3 contains 16 residues. J was trimmed by 0 bases and V by 1 base; bases with no gene match: 5. Germline CDR1 is SGHKS and CDR2 is YYEKEE (reference sequence). CDR3 in amino acids: CASSLPPGGMNTEAFF. CDR3 sequence (DNA): TGTGCCAGCAGCTTGCCGCCAGGGGGCATGAACACTGAAGCTTTCTTT.

CDR3 sequence reads: CASSVTYSITSTDTQYF. The CDR3 DNA is TGTGCCAGCAGCGTAACCTACTCTATAACTAGCACAGATACGCAGTATTTT. V and J are TRBV9 and TRBJ2-3; D gene unclear. This CDR3 spans 17 amino acids. Germline V gene sequence: CDR1 SGDLS, CDR2 YYNGEE. With 1 base removed from V and 0 bases from J, the gap between germline ends came to 15 bases.

The chain joins TRBV19 to TRBJ1-1; no clear D gene. V lost 7 bases and J 1 base, leaving 10 bases between the germline ends. The CDR3 spans 13 residues. Germline V gives CDR1 LNHDA, CDR2 SQIVND (reference sequence). DNA of the CDR3: TGTGCCAGTACTCTCTGGAGGAACACTGAAGCTTTCTTT. It is translated as CASTLWRNTEAFF.

The V gene is TRBV10-1, the J gene TRBJ2-3; D may be TRBD1 (6 bases). V lost 5 bases, J lost 0 bases, and 9 bases lay in between. The germline CDR1 and CDR2 sequences are WNHNN and SYGVQD (reference sequence). This CDR3 spans 14 amino acids. The DNA for the CDR3 is TGCGCCAGCAGTCGGGACATAAGCACAGATACGCAGTATTTT. Amino acid sequence: CASSRDISTDTQYF.

This clone counts as medium-sized. The V gene is TRBV5-1, the J gene TRBJ1-5; 7 bases map to TRBD1. The ends lost 0 bases at V and 4 bases at J; junction bases unmatched: 10. Germline CDR1 is SGHRS and CDR2 is YFSETQ. This CDR3 is 17 amino acids long. CDR3 in DNA: TGCGCCAGCAGCTTGGCACAGACAGGGTCTACGAATCAGCCCCAGCATTTT. Translation: CASSLAQTGSTNQPQHF.